This T cell receptor (beta chain) was documented in a study of blood T cell repertoires in COVID-19 (dated by TCRdb to the early 2020s). Study-level background: The collaborator samples originated in the United States, Italy and Spain and spanned the acute and convalescent phases of COVID-19. The samples were drawn from the first 160 participants of the ongoing ImmuneRACE study and from more than 1,000 subjects provided by 6 global collaborators. A de-identified subject ID, COVID-19 status, age in years and sex were almost always included in the sample metadata. HLA class I and class II types, where available, came from metadata supplied by the sample provider rather than from assay-based typing. Subjects who had been exposed to COVID-19, were actively infected with it, or had recovered from it provided the deeply sampled blood TCRbeta repertoires that made up the dataset. The repertoires were released in a freely available public database meant as a resource for research on the immune response to SARS-CoV-2. The material from the prospective study consisted of cDNA or gDNA derived from T cells, B-cell-depleted T cells, or PBMCs. Study-wide conclusions, independent of this receptor: The quantity of clinical and demographic metadata differed by source and by participant and was supplied without curation.

The immunoSEQ Assay, a bias-controlled multiplex PCR, was used to amplify TCRbeta CDR3 regions from genomic DNA. Processing in the source paper ran as follows. Nucleated cell counts per sample were estimated from amplification of reference gene primers within the assay. Sequence reads were collapsed and filtered to measure the absolute abundance of every unique TCRbeta CDR3 rearrangement. For each sample, productive Simpson clonality was calculated as the square root of Simpson's diversity index over productive rearrangements. TCRdb carries this immuneACCESS record with in-frame sequences only. Its versions omit some clonotypes, under half of them owing to an unresolved V gene in the studies checked, with the rest unexplained. That table is the source of V, J and clone size, and D and trimming were worked out from the DNA. Within this sample are fewer than 450,000 clones, with 90% of them counted one time only. The top ten constitute around 0.6% of the sample.

The CDR3 numbers 15 residues from cysteine through phenylalanine. The retained sequence is limited to the CDR3, 45 bases, with the frame set at the first base. Trimming costs V 5 bases and J 4 bases, and their ends lie 17 bases apart. For CDR1 and CDR2, the germline V gene (reference sequence) lists SEHNR and FQNEAQ. Enrolling through a virtual design, the prospective study's participants ranged in age from roughly 18 to 95 years and lived across 24 United States geographic areas. In the prospective study, participants were assigned to cohorts based on the clinical history participants reported in a screening survey and a study questionnaire. ImmuneRACE Cohort 3 recovered participants were defined by two consecutive negative NP/OP PCR tests, healthcare professional clearance, or symptom resolution. Each participant in the prospective study had whole blood, serum and a nasopharyngeal or oropharyngeal swab collected by mobile phlebotomists. Over an approximately two-month period, participants in the prospective study had the option of providing additional blood draws and questionnaires. Blood samples from the prospective study were shipped frozen or at room temperature prior to DNA extraction.

This clone was picked up one time. The antigen this receptor binds is unknown. Nothing much larger sits one base from this clone, and base qualities are not available. The chain links TRBV7-9 with TRBJ1-1; TRBD1 is a weak D gene call, 5 bases matching. The source material was PBMCs or T cells enriched from blood (not recorded which). The source is a man aged 18-30 years who had recovered from COVID-19. This receptor has the CDR3 CASSTAGVTGTEAFF. The nucleotide sequence reads as follows: TGTGCCAGCAGCACAGCGGGGGTTACGGGCACTGAAGCTTTCTTT.